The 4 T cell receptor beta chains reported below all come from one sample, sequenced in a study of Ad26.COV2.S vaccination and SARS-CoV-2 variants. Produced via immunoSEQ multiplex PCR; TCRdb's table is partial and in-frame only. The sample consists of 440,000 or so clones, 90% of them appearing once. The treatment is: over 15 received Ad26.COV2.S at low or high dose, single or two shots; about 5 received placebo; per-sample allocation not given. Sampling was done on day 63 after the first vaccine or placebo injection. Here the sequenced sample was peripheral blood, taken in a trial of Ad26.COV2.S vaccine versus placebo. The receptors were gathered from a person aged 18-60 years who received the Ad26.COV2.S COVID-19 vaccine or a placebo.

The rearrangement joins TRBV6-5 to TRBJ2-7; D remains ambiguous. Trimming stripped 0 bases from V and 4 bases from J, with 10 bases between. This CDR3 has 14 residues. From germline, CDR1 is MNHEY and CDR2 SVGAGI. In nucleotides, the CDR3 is TGTGCCAGCAGTTACTCGGCTGCCGATTACGAGCAGTACTTC. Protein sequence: CASSYSAADYEQYF.

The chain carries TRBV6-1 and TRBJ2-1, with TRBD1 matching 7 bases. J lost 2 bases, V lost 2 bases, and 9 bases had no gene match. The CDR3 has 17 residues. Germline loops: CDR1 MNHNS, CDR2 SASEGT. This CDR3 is CASSETAGDSPYNEQFF. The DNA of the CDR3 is TGTGCCAGCAGTGAAACTGCAGGGGACAGTCCCTACAATGAGCAGTTCTTC.

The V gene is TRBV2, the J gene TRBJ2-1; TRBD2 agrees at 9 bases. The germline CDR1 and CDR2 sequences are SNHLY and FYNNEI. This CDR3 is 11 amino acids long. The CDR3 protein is CASGGYNEQFF. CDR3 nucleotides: TGTGCTAGCGGGGGATACAATGAGCAGTTCTTC.

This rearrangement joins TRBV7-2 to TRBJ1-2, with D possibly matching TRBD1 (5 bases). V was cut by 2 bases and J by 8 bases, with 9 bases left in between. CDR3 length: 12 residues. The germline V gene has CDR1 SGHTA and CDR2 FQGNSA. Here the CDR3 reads CASSLIGGGYTF. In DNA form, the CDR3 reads TGTGCCAGCAGCTTAATCGGGGGAGGCTACACCTTC.